These 18 T cell receptor beta chains were all obtained from the same sample, sequenced in a study of regulatory and conventional T cells in RAG deficiency. Sequencing used immunoSEQ multiplex PCR; TCRdb keeps in-frame clones, though not all of them. There are over 7,000 clones in the sample; around 90% occur only once, and roughly 1.4% lies in the top ten. Regulatory T cells were sorted from blood as CD4+ CD25-high CD127-low cells. The same sample was also used in a study of regulatory T cells. That work contributes: Amplification used 52 TRBV primers and 13 TRBJ primers.

The sample consisted of CD127- CD25+ CD4+ Tregs sorted from blood. Receptor source: a human donor in good health.

This clone was found once. The genes are TRBV6-5 and TRBJ2-7; 7 nucleotides match TRBD1. Germline assignment: CDR1 MNHEY and CDR2 SVGAGI. The CDR3 covers 14 residues. Trimming cost V 5 bases and J 4 bases; bases outside gene matches: 8. The CDR3 is CASSHRGGGYEQYF. In DNA form, the CDR3 reads TGTGCCAGCAGTCACAGGGGTGGTGGTTACGAGCAGTACTTC.

The chain combines TRBV19 with TRBJ1-1, with D tentatively TRBD1 (5 bases). Germline CDR1 and CDR2: LNHDA and SQIVND (reference sequence). The germline V and J ends were trimmed by 3 bases and 6 bases, with 11 bases remaining between them. The CDR3 is 13 residues long. The CDR3 sequence is CASSIPRAAEAFF. The DNA for the CDR3 is TGTGCCAGTAGTATCCCCAGGGCGGCTGAAGCTTTCTTT.

A note on this clone: The junction does not match germline at one end; this may be a read error. The genes are TRBV15 and TRBJ1-5; 8 bases agree with TRBD1. Looked up from germline, CDR1 is LNHNV and CDR2 is YYDKDF (reference sequence). The CDR3 runs to 17 residues. DNA of the CDR3: TGTGCCACCAGCAGTCTCCCAGGGGGCTCGAGCAATCGGCCCCAGCATTTT. Protein sequence: CATSSLPGGSSNRPQHF.

The gene calls are TRBV29-1 and TRBJ2-5, with a possible D match to TRBD1 (6 bases). Between the trimmed V and J ends, which lost 4 bases and 2 bases, there was a span of 11 bases. CDR3 length: 13 amino acids. The germline V gene has CDR1 SQVTM and CDR2 ANQGSEA. The CDR3 sequence is CSVVGRGQETQYF. DNA for the CDR3: TGCAGCGTTGTTGGCAGGGGACAAGAGACCCAGTACTTC.

J is TRBJ1-2 and V is TRBV5-1; 8 nucleotides line up with TRBD1. Germline lookup yields CDR1 SGHRS and CDR2 YFSETQ. The CDR3 has 15 amino acids. With V trimmed by 1 base and J by 4 bases, 6 bases remained unmatched. CDR3 DNA sequence: TGCGCCAGCAGCTTGCAGGGGGCGGACGTCTATGGCTACACCTTC. Encoded protein: CASSLQGADVYGYTF.

This clone is a singleton in its sample. The CDR3, as DNA: TGTGCCAGCAGCCCCTACAGGAACACTGAAGCTTTCTTT. It encodes CASSPYRNTEAFF. V gene TRBV7-2 combines with J gene TRBJ1-1; no definite D call. The germline V gene encodes CDR1 SGHTA and CDR2 FQGNSA. This CDR3 region has 13 residues. The V and J ends lost 5 bases and 1 base respectively, with 8 bases between them.

V and J are TRBV27 and TRBJ2-3, with D hard to call. This CDR3 has 11 residues. Germline V CDR1 and CDR2: MNHEY, SMNVEV (reference sequence). V lost 3 bases to trimming and J lost 5 bases, with 3 bases between them. Here the CDR3 DNA reads TGTGCCAGCAGTTTCAGAGATACGCAGTATTTT. It yields the protein CASSFRDTQYF.

The gene calls are TRBV2 and TRBJ2-7, with 11 bases fitting TRBD2. This CDR3 region has 15 residues. J lost 0 bases, V lost 5 bases, and 3 bases had no gene match. Germline V gene data show CDR1 as SNHLY and CDR2 as FYNNEI. DNA of the CDR3: TGTGCCAGCAGTTCCGGGACTAGCGGCTCCTACGAGCAGTACTTC. Translating gives CASSSGTSGSYEQYF.

The sample holds a few counts of this clone. This sequence joins TRBV10-3 and TRBJ2-7; D possibly corresponds to TRBD2 (6 bases). The CDR3 contains 15 residues. CDR1 ENHRY and CDR2 SYGVKD come from the germline V gene. V shed 8 bases and J shed 3 bases, with 20 bases lying between them. CDR3 coding DNA: TGTGCCATCGCCCAGCGCGGGGAGTACCGCTACGAGCAGTACTTC. Its protein is CAIAQRGEYRYEQYF.

The chain is built from TRBV27 and TRBJ1-2; weak D call: TRBD1 (5 bases). The V gene lost 5 bases and the J gene lost 3 bases, with 13 bases spanning the gap. The CDR3 sequence is 14 residues long. CDR1 and CDR2 from the germline V gene are MNHEY and SMNVEV (reference sequence). The CDR3 sequence is CASSALRGDYGYTF. Here the CDR3 DNA reads TGTGCCAGCAGTGCATTACGGGGGGACTATGGCTACACCTTC.

This chain links TRBV5-6 with TRBJ1-4; D is ambiguous. CDR3 length equals 13 residues. The germline CDR1 and CDR2 sequences are SGHDT and YYEEEE. V was cut by 4 bases and J by 6 bases, with 10 bases left in between. CDR3 loop: CASSRGIYEKLFF. CDR3 bases: TGTGCCAGCAGCAGAGGGATATATGAAAAACTGTTTTTT.

The chain couples TRBV9 to TRBJ1-1, with 9 nucleotides matching TRBD1. The ends lost 0 bases at V and 5 bases at J; junction bases unmatched: 5. Looked up from germline, CDR1 is SGDLS and CDR2 is YYNGEE. This CDR3 is 15 amino acids long. The chain's CDR3 is CASSVATGGVTEAFF. The CDR3 region has the DNA TGTGCCAGCAGCGTAGCTACAGGGGGCGTAACTGAAGCTTTCTTT.

The chain has TRBV14 and TRBJ2-6, with D unresolved. Germline CDR1 reads SGHDN; CDR2 reads FVKESK. This CDR3 has 14 amino acids. V shed 3 bases and J shed 0 bases, with 3 bases lying between them. CDR3 in DNA: TGTGCCAGCAGCCACAGCTCTGGGGCCAACGTCCTGACTTTC. It is translated as CASSHSSGANVLTF.

The CDR3 DNA reads TGTGCCAGCAGCCAAGATCAGGGACTAGCGGGGGAAAATGAGCAGTTCTTC. Its translation is CASSQDQGLAGENEQFF. The V gene is TRBV4-2, the J gene TRBJ2-1, with TRBD2 matching over 14 bases. CDR3 length equals 17 residues. V trimming: 0 bases; J trimming: 7 bases; junction bases outside the gene matches: 5. Germline values: CDR1 LGHNA, CDR2 YNFKEQ.

Only one count was recorded for this clone. The genes are TRBV5-5 and TRBJ2-2; perhaps TRBD1 as D (5 bases). Trimming removed 0 bases at V and 7 bases at J, with 10 bases between. This CDR3 contains 14 residues. The V gene's germline CDR1 is SGHKS and CDR2 YYEKEE (reference sequence). CDR3 coding DNA: TGTGCCAGCAGCTTGGGACAGTCCCTCGGGGAGCTGTTTTTT. As protein: CASSLGQSLGELFF.

The chain couples TRBV6-6 to TRBJ1-2, with D unresolved. The CDR3 totals 15 residues. The V end was cut by 5 bases, the J end by 6 bases, with 19 bases between. Germline V gene lookup returns CDR1 MNHNY and CDR2 SVGAGI (reference sequence). CDR3 protein: CASSPPPSGGDGYTF. In DNA, the CDR3 is TGTGCCAGCAGTCCTCCCCCCTCGGGCGGGGATGGCTACACCTTC.

The rearrangement uses TRBV27 and TRBJ2-7, with TRBD2 matching 8 bases. The length of the CDR3 is 16 residues. Losses at the gene ends were 5 bases for V and 1 base for J; bases not matched to a gene: 10. Germline values: CDR1 MNHEY, CDR2 SMNVEV (reference sequence). CDR3 protein: CASSPRPGGVSYEQYF. For the CDR3, the DNA is TGTGCCAGCAGTCCCCGCCCCGGGGGGGTATCCTACGAGCAGTACTTC.

This clone was observed once. J is TRBJ2-3 and V is TRBV5-1; 8 bases align to TRBD2. This CDR3 contains 14 residues. The J segment lost 2 bases and the V segment lost 5 bases, leaving 4 bases of the junction unmatched. Germline-derived CDR1 and CDR2 are SGHRS and YFSETQ. DNA of the CDR3: TGCGCCAGCAGTAGCGGGGTCAACACAGATACGCAGTATTTT. Translating it yields CASSSGVNTDTQYF. The variable domain in full, with the rest retrieved from reference TRBV5-1 and TRBJ2-3, is KAGVTQTPRYLIKTRGQQVTLSCSPISGHRSVSWYQQTPGQGLQFLFEYFSETQRNKGNFPGRFSGRQFSNSRSEMNVSTLELGDSALYLCASSSGVNTDTQYFGPGTRLTVL.